The 21 T cell receptor beta chains below all came from one sample that was sequenced in a study of vaccination and CD4 T cells after COVID-19. Cultured CD4+ T-cell DNA underwent Oncomine TCR Beta short-read sequencing. TCRdb reprocessed the PCR reads via MiXCR and lists one record per CDR3 protein. The data contain some 23,000 distinct CDR3 sequences, under 45% of them seen just once; the ten biggest clones take up about 18%. These receptors have no identified antigens. The treatment was: approximately nine-day PBMC culture with coronavirus spike peptide pools or control peptides (ViraFEST assay). Sequenced here: CD4+ T cells from blood, cultured in vitro, sampled before SARS-CoV-2 vaccination. The receptors originated from a human donor who received a COVID-19 vaccine.

The table lists this clonotype with a few counts. The chain joins TRBV9 to TRBJ1-2; the D gene is possibly TRBD1 (6 bases). The V gene's germline CDR1 is SGDLS and CDR2 YYNGEE. V was clipped by 0 bases and J by 7 bases, with 13 bases between them. CDR3 size: 14 residues. The CDR3 DNA reads as TGTGCCAGCAGCGTAGTACAGGGAGTAGGTGGCTACACCTTC. This sequence encodes CASSVVQGVGGYTF.

This clonotype was counted a few times. This chain joins TRBV2 and TRBJ1-5, with 7 bases aligning to TRBD1. CDR1 is SNHLY, CDR2 FYNNEI, per germline. V trimming: 6 bases; J trimming: 5 bases; junction bases outside the gene matches: 4. This CDR3 is 13 amino acids long. CDR3 amino acids: CASRGQRDQPQHF. The CDR3 DNA is TGTGCCAGCAGGGGACAGCGCGATCAGCCCCAGCATTTT.

This clonotype was detected only a few times. The chain employs TRBV25-1 and TRBJ1-2; D is unresolved. The germline gives CDR1 MGHDK, CDR2 SYGVNS. The V end was cut by 2 bases, the J end by 8 bases, with 9 bases between. The CDR3 extends over 12 amino acids. CDR3: CASSEVDSGYTF. The DNA of the CDR3 is TGTGCCAGCAGTGAAGTGGATTCGGGCTACACCTTC.

The chain employs TRBV6-1 and TRBJ1-6; D not certain. Looked up from germline, CDR1 is MNHNS and CDR2 is SASEGT. V was cut by 4 bases and J by 8 bases, with 15 bases left in between. The CDR3 has 15 amino acids. CDR3 sequence (DNA): TGTGCCAGCAGTGCTCTGAGACACAGAGATTCACCCCTCCACTTT. Protein sequence: CASSALRHRDSPLHF.

This clonotype was observed a handful of times. The chain couples TRBV19 to TRBJ1-2; 7 positions match TRBD1. V gave up 6 bases and J gave up 6 bases; unmatched junction bases: 13. Germline CDR1 reads LNHDA; CDR2 reads SQIVND (reference sequence). The length of the CDR3 is 15 residues. CDR3 DNA sequence: TGTGCCAGTAGACCCAGACAGGGTTTTTCGGATGGCTACACCTTC. It translates to CASRPRQGFSDGYTF.

The rearrangement links TRBV30 to TRBJ2-7; D possibly matches TRBD1 or TRBD2 (5 bases each). CDR1 and CDR2 from the germline V gene are GTSNPN and SVGIG (reference sequence). Trimming shortened V by 0 bases and J by 2 bases, and 14 bases separated the two germline ends. The CDR3 contains 15 residues. The CDR3 DNA reads TGTGCCTGGAGTGTGGGGACGGCCCGTGCCTACGAGCAGTACTTC. This sequence encodes CAWSVGTARAYEQYF.

The count of this clonotype is one. This chain uses TRBV10-3 with TRBJ1-2, with D possibly matching TRBD1 (6 bases). The ends were cut back, 6 bases at V and 4 bases at J, with 18 bases in the middle. CDR3 length: 15 residues. Germline assignment: CDR1 ENHRY and CDR2 SYGVKD. Written as DNA, the CDR3 is TGTGCCATCAGGGGGGCCGGGACGGAAGGCTATGGCTACACCTTC. Its translation: CAIRGAGTEGYGYTF.

The genes are TRBV20-1 and TRBJ1-6, with D possibly being TRBD1 (5 bases). The CDR3 sequence is 14 residues long. Germline lookup yields CDR1 DFQATT and CDR2 SNEGSKA (reference sequence). Trimming pared 6 bases from V and 5 bases from J, leaving 14 bases between. This CDR3 is CSAPAGRDNSPLHF. CDR3 sequence (DNA): TGCAGTGCCCCCGCCGGCAGGGATAATTCACCCCTCCACTTT.

In its sample, this clonotype was seen a few times. DNA of the CDR3: TGTGCCAGCCGCTCAAACCAGGGTGGGACCTACGAGCAGTACTTC. Its translation is CASRSNQGGTYEQYF. This chain connects TRBV6-1 to TRBJ2-7, with a weak D call TRBD1 (5 bases). Germline CDR1 MNHNS, CDR2 SASEGT. The ends were cut back, 8 bases at V and 2 bases at J, with 19 bases in the middle. The CDR3 length is 15 residues.

V and J are TRBV25-1 and TRBJ1-4; D remains unclear. Germline lookup yields CDR1 MGHDK and CDR2 SYGVNS. V dropped 2 bases and J dropped 8 bases, with 9 bases sitting between them. The CDR3 totals 13 residues. CDR3 protein: CASSETENEKLFF. As DNA, the CDR3 is TGTGCCAGCAGTGAAACAGAAAACGAAAAACTGTTTTTT.

The V call is TRBV2, the J call TRBJ1-5; D unclear. The CDR3 is 15 residues long. Trimming left V 0 bases short and J 1 base short, with 7 bases between. Germline loops: CDR1 SNHLY, CDR2 FYNNEI. The CDR3 nucleotides are TGTGCCAGCAGTGAAGCGTCCCGAAGCAATCAGCCCCAGCATTTT. Its protein is CASSEASRSNQPQHF.

The CDR3 coding sequence is TGTGCCAGCTCACCACCGGGACAGGGTTTGGAGACCCAGTACTTC. The encoded protein is CASSPPGQGLETQYF. The chain employs TRBV18 and TRBJ2-5, with TRBD1 matching 9 bases. This CDR3 region has 15 residues. The V gene's germline CDR1 is KGHSH and CDR2 LQKENI. The ends lost 0 bases at V and 5 bases at J; junction bases unmatched: 4.

This clonotype was found a few times. The rearrangement uses TRBV6-5 and TRBJ2-7, with TRBD1 matching 9 bases. Germline CDR1 is MNHEY and CDR2 is SVGAGI. CDR3 length: 15 amino acids. V trimming: 4 bases; J trimming: 2 bases; junction bases outside the gene matches: 6. CDR3 sequence: CASSSPGQGTYEQYF. Here the CDR3 DNA reads TGTGCCAGCAGTTCGCCGGGACAGGGAACCTACGAGCAGTACTTC.

In its sample, this clonotype was seen a few times. The V gene is TRBV2, the J gene TRBJ2-1, with a possible D match to TRBD2 (5 bases). CDR3 length equals 12 residues. Germline V gene sequence: CDR1 SNHLY, CDR2 FYNNEI. The V end lost 7 bases, the J end lost 7 bases, and 11 bases lay between the germline ends. The CDR3 reads CASKRRGNEQFF. As DNA, the CDR3 is TGTGCCAGCAAACGACGGGGTAATGAGCAGTTCTTC.

The V and J genes are TRBV20-1 and TRBJ1-5; 12 nucleotides match TRBD1. The V and J ends lost 6 bases and 2 bases, in that order; junction bases with no gene match: 11. Germline V gene data show CDR1 as DFQATT and CDR2 as SNEGSKA (reference sequence). There are 17 residues in the CDR3. The CDR3, as DNA: TGCAGTGCCAGGGGGACAGGGGGCCTCAATGGCAATCAGCCCCAGCATTTT. This codes for CSARGTGGLNGNQPQHF.

V usage is TRBV6-5 and J usage is TRBJ2-3; possibly TRBD1 or TRBD2 for D (5 bases each). Germline V gene data show CDR1 as MNHEY and CDR2 as SVGAGI. This CDR3 region has 14 residues. V lost 4 bases and J 6 bases, leaving 14 bases between the germline ends. The CDR3 DNA reads as TGTGCCAGCAGTTTGGGACGTGGTATGGATACGCAGTATTTT. It yields the protein CASSLGRGMDTQYF.

The chain carries TRBV6-2 or TRBV6-3 and TRBJ2-1; 9 bases align to TRBD2. V shed 0 bases and J 5 bases; nucleotides not matched to a gene: 8. Germline V lookup: CDR1 MNHEY, CDR2 SVGEGT. The CDR3 extends over 17 amino acids. The CDR3 nucleotides are TGTGCCAGCAGTTACTCAATGTCGCGGGGGGGGAACAATGAGCAGTTCTTC. As protein: CASSYSMSRGGNNEQFF.

V gene TRBV6-1 combines with J gene TRBJ1-1; D is perhaps TRBD1 (6 bases). Germline V gene data show CDR1 as MNHNS and CDR2 as SASEGT. Between the trimmed V and J ends, which lost 1 base and 2 bases, there was a span of 8 bases. This CDR3 is built from 14 residues. This chain's CDR3 is CASSEGTANTEAFF. For the CDR3, the DNA is TGTGCCAGCAGTGAAGGGACAGCAAACACTGAAGCTTTCTTT.

This clonotype was found a few times. The V gene is TRBV12-3 or TRBV12-4, the J gene TRBJ2-5; TRBD2 aligns across 7 bases. J was trimmed by 4 bases and V by 3 bases; bases with no gene match: 2. The CDR3 length is 13 residues. In DNA form, the CDR3 reads TGTGCCAGCAGTTTGGGGGGGGGAGAGACCCAGTACTTC. This codes for CASSLGGGETQYF.

This chain uses TRBV20-1 with TRBJ1-6; weak D call: TRBD1 (5 bases). The V gene lost 3 bases and the J gene lost 6 bases, with 18 bases spanning the gap. Germline CDR1 reads DFQATT; CDR2 reads SNEGSKA (reference sequence). The CDR3 is 16 residues long. CDR3 protein: CSASGTSPPLNSPLHF. The CDR3, as DNA: TGCAGTGCTAGTGGGACTTCTCCTCCTCTTAATTCACCCCTCCACTTT.

This clonotype was seen more than once but under ten times. This chain connects TRBV5-4 to TRBJ1-1, with D perhaps matching TRBD1 (5 bases). Germline V gene data show CDR1 as SGHNT and CDR2 as YYREEE (reference sequence). Trimming pared 4 bases from V and 0 bases from J, leaving 13 bases between. The CDR3 is 15 residues long. CDR3 nucleotide sequence: TGTGCCAGCAGCCATCAGACAGATTTGAACACTGAAGCTTTCTTT. As protein: CASSHQTDLNTEAFF.